This TCR beta chain was sequenced in a study of blood T cell repertoires in COVID-19. Clones were read by immunoSEQ multiplex PCR, and TCRdb kept only the in-frame ones, dropping some. This sample has about 14,000 clones, with around three quarters found just once. V lost 7 bases to trimming and J lost 7 bases; unmatched junction nucleotides: 7. The germline CDR1 and CDR2 sequences are MNHEY and SMNVEV (reference sequence). This CDR3 has 14 amino acids. The clonotype originates from a man aged 65-85 years with acute or convalescent COVID-19. The chain carries TRBV27 and TRBJ1-6; 7 bases are a match to TRBD1. The specimen was peripheral blood. The CDR3 nucleotides read TGTGCCAGCACCGTGACAGGGACAAATTCACCCCTCCACTTT. This gives the protein CASTVTGTNSPLHF.